The 16 T cell receptor beta chains below come from one sample, sequenced in a study of T cells after yellow fever vaccination. Each CDR3 protein gets one entry after TCRdb re-called the 5' RACE reads with MiXCR. This table has a few hundred thousand distinct CDR3 sequences, less than 20% appearing once. The material was PBMCs, obtained 5 days after the first yellow fever vaccination. Every receptor here comes from a man aged 18 to 30 who received the YFV17D yellow fever vaccine.

This clonotype appeared many times. This chain joins TRBV3-1 and TRBJ2-7; no firm D call. Trimming pared 0 bases from V and 2 bases from J, leaving 14 bases between. The germline CDR1 and CDR2 sequences are LGHDT and YNNKEL (reference sequence). The CDR3 is 16 residues long. DNA of the CDR3: TGTGCCAGCAGCCAAGATTTACCGCCTGCTACCTACGAGCAGTACGTC. Translation: CASSQDLPPATYEQYV.

This clonotype was picked up a small number of times. The rearrangement uses TRBV6-2 or TRBV6-3 and TRBJ1-1; D gene unclear. This CDR3 contains 14 residues. The germline CDR1 and CDR2 sequences are MNHEY and SVGEGT. Trimming removed 0 bases from V and 5 bases from J, with 10 bases in between. DNA for the CDR3: TGTGCCAGCAGTTACTCTCCCCGAGGAACTGAAGCTTTCTTT. It yields the protein CASSYSPRGTEAFF.

The DNA for the CDR3 is TGTGCCAGCAGTTACTCGGGACAGTCTCCGAACACCGGGGAGCTGTTTTTT. Translation gives CASSYSGQSPNTGELFF. V usage is TRBV6-5 and J usage is TRBJ2-2, with 7 bases aligning to TRBD1. After removal of 0 bases from V and 0 bases from J, the junction contained 4 bases not matched to a gene. The CDR3 consists of 17 residues. Germline CDR1 is MNHEY and CDR2 is SVGAGI.

The chain uses TRBV18 and TRBJ1-1, with 7 bases matching TRBD1. Trimming removed 2 bases from V and 4 bases from J; junction bases left unmatched: 4. The CDR3 runs to 14 residues. Germline V lookup: CDR1 KGHSH, CDR2 LQKENI. The CDR3 loop is CASSPNRGATEAFF. CDR3 sequence (DNA): TGTGCCAGCTCACCAAACAGGGGAGCCACTGAAGCTTTCTTT.

V gene TRBV9 combines with J gene TRBJ2-1; D may be TRBD2 (5 bases). This CDR3 region has 15 residues. Trimming removed 4 bases at V and 1 base at J, with 12 bases between. The germline V gene encodes CDR1 SGDLS and CDR2 YYNGEE. The CDR3: CASSSWLASYNEQFF. In DNA, the CDR3 is TGTGCCAGCAGCTCTTGGCTAGCATCCTACAATGAGCAGTTCTTC.

The J gene is TRBJ2-7, the V gene TRBV7-2; tentative D call: TRBD2 (5 bases). Germline assignment: CDR1 SGHTA and CDR2 FQGNSA. The CDR3 consists of 14 residues. Trimming cost V 3 bases and J 1 base, with 10 bases left between them. CDR3 protein: CASSFLAGSYEQYF. The CDR3 DNA reads as TGTGCCAGCAGCTTCCTAGCAGGATCCTACGAGCAGTACTTC.

The chain carries TRBV29-1 and TRBJ2-1; weak D call: TRBD2 (5 bases). The CDR3 runs to 15 residues. Germline CDR1 reads SQVTM; CDR2 reads ANQGSEA. V was shortened by 6 bases and J by 6 bases, with 21 bases between the two germline ends. The CDR3 is CSVTQSRGRANEQFF. The CDR3 DNA reads TGCAGCGTGACCCAAAGCCGGGGAAGGGCCAATGAGCAGTTCTTC.

This clonotype was observed a few times. The chain carries TRBV7-9 and TRBJ2-2; no definite D call. There are 10 residues in the CDR3. Germline values: CDR1 SEHNR, CDR2 FQNEAQ (reference sequence). V lost 6 bases and J lost 7, with 3 bases in between. The CDR3 protein is CASSHGELFF. CDR3 DNA sequence: TGTGCCAGCAGTCACGGGGAGCTGTTTTTT.

This clonotype came up many times. V and J are TRBV15 and TRBJ2-2; D gene uncertain. The length of the CDR3 is 16 residues. Trimming took off 5 bases at V and 6 bases at J, with 19 bases between the two ends. Germline V gives CDR1 LNHNV, CDR2 YYDKDF (reference sequence). CDR3 sequence (DNA): TGTGCCACCAGCGCCCCGGAACCAAAGACGGCCGGGGAGCTGTTTTTT. This codes for CATSAPEPKTAGELFF. Full variable domain (remainder filled in from reference TRBV15 and TRBJ2-2): DAMVIQNPRYQVTQFGKPVTLSCSQTLNHNVMYWYQQKSSQAPKLLFHYYDKDFNNEADTPDNFQSRRPNTSFCFLDIRSPGLGDTAMYLCATSAPEPKTAGELFFGEGSRLTVL.

This clonotype was seen a few times. V usage is TRBV7-9 and J usage is TRBJ1-4; D remains unclear. Trimming removed 4 bases from V and 7 bases from J, with 10 bases in between. Germline V gene data show CDR1 as SEHNR and CDR2 as FQNEAQ (reference sequence). The CDR3 consists of 13 residues. The CDR3 nucleotides are TGTGCCAGCAGCTCGCCTCCCACTGAAAAACTGTTTTTT. This translates into CASSSPPTEKLFF. Using reference TRBV7-9 and TRBJ1-4 for the parts outside the CDR3, the full variable domain is DTGVSQNPRHKITKRGQNVTFRCDPISEHNRLYWYRQTLGQGPEFLTYFQNEAQLEKSRLLSDRFSAERPKGSFSTLEIQRTEQGDSAMYLCASSSPPTEKLFFGSGTQLSVL.

The rearrangement joins TRBV7-9 to TRBJ2-3; D perhaps matches TRBD2 (6 bases). Deletions cut 5 bases from V and 1 base from J, with 19 bases between. The CDR3 extends over 17 amino acids. Germline V gives CDR1 SEHNR, CDR2 FQNEAQ (reference sequence). In DNA, the CDR3 is TGTGCCAGCAGCGCGGATCGGGAACTAGCTCGCACAGATACGCAGTATTTT. This translates into CASSADRELARTDTQYF. The entire variable domain, with the rest obtained from reference TRBV7-9 and TRBJ2-3, is as follows: DTGVSQNPRHKITKRGQNVTFRCDPISEHNRLYWYRQTLGQGPEFLTYFQNEAQLEKSRLLSDRFSAERPKGSFSTLEIQRTEQGDSAMYLCASSADRELARTDTQYFGPGTRLTVL.

This clonotype showed up many times. The germline gene is not matched at one end of the junction; a read error may be the cause. The chain employs TRBV7-9 and TRBJ1-1; D is undetermined. The CDR3 spans 11 residues. CDR1 and CDR2 (germline): SEHNR, FQNEAQ (reference sequence). The CDR3 spells CASSLVAEAFF. The CDR3 nucleotides are TGTGCCAGCAGTTTAGTCGCTGAAGCTTTCTTT.

The chain employs TRBV5-5 and TRBJ1-2, with D uncertain. This CDR3 is 12 amino acids long. Germline assignment: CDR1 SGHKS and CDR2 YYEKEE (reference sequence). Trimming shortened V by 2 bases and J by 5 bases, and 7 bases separated the two germline ends. CDR3 nucleotide sequence: TGTGCCAGCAGCTTCAACAGTTATGGCTACACCTTC. This codes for CASSFNSYGYTF.

The genes are TRBV5-5 and TRBJ2-7; 7 nucleotides align to TRBD1. The CDR3 has 13 amino acids. The V gene end was trimmed by 1 base and the J gene end by 4 bases; junction bases not matched to a gene: 2. The V gene's germline CDR1 is SGHKS and CDR2 YYEKEE (reference sequence). CDR3 sequence reads: CASSLTGDYEQYV. Here the CDR3 DNA reads TGTGCCAGCAGCTTGACAGGGGATTACGAGCAGTACGTC.

V gene TRBV18 combines with J gene TRBJ1-1, with 9 bases that match TRBD1. Trimming cost V 3 bases and J 5 bases; bases outside gene matches: 7. This CDR3 spans 15 amino acids. Germline V gene data show CDR1 as KGHSH and CDR2 as LQKENI. CDR3 in amino acids: CASSPGQGNPTEAFF. CDR3 DNA sequence: TGTGCCAGCTCACCCGGACAGGGGAACCCAACTGAAGCTTTCTTT.

This clonotype has ten or more counts. The chain joins TRBV27 to TRBJ1-5; 11 bases align to TRBD1. The germline gives CDR1 MNHEY, CDR2 SMNVEV (reference sequence). CDR3 size: 15 residues. V shed 5 bases, J shed 6 bases, and the junction held 6 bases outside the gene matches. The CDR3 here is CASSQGTGGVQPQHF. The CDR3, as DNA: TGTGCCAGCAGTCAGGGGACAGGGGGGGTTCAGCCCCAGCATTTT.